A selection of T cell receptor beta chains follows, all from one sample in a study of cytomegalovirus exposure and HLA in healthy donors. Data came from immunoSEQ multiplex PCR; TCRdb stores just in-frame clones and leaves some out. The sample shows under 130,000 clones, roughly 85% of them seen only once. The sequencing input was PBMCs. All receptors derive from a woman between 40 and 50 years old in good health and CMV-seronegative. Each CDR3 is given with its conserved first and last residue. D genes are given only for firm matches. Part of the rows lack a size; the others show once, few, many or a class for expanded clones.

>TRBJ1-1|.|12|TRBV6-1|.
CATHSRNTEAFF
TGTGCCACACATTCAAGGAACACTGAAGCTTTCTTT
>TRBJ1-1|.|15|TRBV7-2|.
CASSLKGGGSTEAFF
TGTGCCAGCAGCTTAAAGGGAGGTGGATCCACTGAAGCTTTCTTT
>TRBJ2-7|once|14|TRBV6-5|.
CASSLRRGIYEQYF
TGTGCCAGCAGCCTCAGGCGAGGGATCTACGAGCAGTACTTC
>TRBJ2-5|.|15|TRBV7-9|TRBD1
CASSFDRGRQETQYF
TGTGCCAGCAGCTTTGACAGGGGCCGCCAAGAGACCCAGTACTTC
>TRBJ1-2|.|15|TRBV28|TRBD1
CASSTDPQGARGYTF
TGTGCCAGCAGCACCGACCCTCAGGGGGCGCGAGGCTACACCTTC
>TRBJ1-1|.|18|TRBV28|.
CASSLSGRGGPEGTEAFF
TGTGCCAGCAGTTTATCGGGTCGGGGGGGTCCCGAGGGCACTGAAGCTTTCTTT
>TRBJ1-2|once|14|TRBV28|TRBD1
CASRPGGSVYGYTF
TGTGCCAGCAGACCAGGGGGCTCGGTCTATGGCTACACCTTC
>TRBJ1-1|few|14|TRBV19|.
CASNPGRGNTEAFF
TGTGCCAGTAACCCGGGTCGGGGAAACACTGAAGCTTTCTTT
>TRBJ2-7|once|16|TRBV4-3|.
CASSQDHSGNPYEQYF
TGCGCCAGCAGCCAAGACCACTCAGGGAATCCCTACGAGCAGTACTTC
>TRBJ1-1|.|18|TRBV27|TRBD1
CASSSPDRGKGSYTEAFF
TGTGCCAGCAGCTCCCCGGACAGGGGTAAGGGGTCGTACACTGAAGCTTTCTTT
>TRBJ2-1|few|12|TRBV7-2|.
CASSRPPGEQFF
TGTGCCAGCAGCCGCCCTCCCGGTGAGCAGTTCTTC
>TRBJ2-1|.|18|TRBV4-3|TRBD1
CASSPTGQGARNYNEQFF
TGCGCCAGCAGCCCAACGGGACAGGGGGCGAGGAACTACAATGAGCAGTTCTTC
>TRBJ2-7|.|14|TRBV19|TRBD1
CASSWTGETYEQYF
TGTGCCAGTAGTTGGACAGGGGAGACCTACGAGCAGTACTTC
>TRBJ1-5|.|13|TRBV30|.
CAFRDKTNQPQHF
TGTGCCTTCCGGGACAAAACAAATCAGCCCCAGCATTTT
>TRBJ2-3|.|12|TRBV7-2|.
CASSYMADTQYF
TGTGCCAGCAGCTACATGGCAGATACGCAGTATTTT
>TRBJ2-7|.|13|TRBV7-9|.
CASSPRESYEQYF
TGTGCCAGCAGCCCGAGGGAGTCCTACGAGCAGTACTTC
>TRBJ2-4|.|13|TRBV5-6|TRBD1
CASSSGGMDIQYF
TGTGCCAGCAGCTCAGGGGGCATGGACATTCAGTACTTC
>TRBJ2-5|.|15|TRBV5-1|TRBD2
CASSLGSGGAEAQYF
TGCGCCAGCAGCTTGGGTAGCGGGGGGGCCGAGGCCCAGTACTTC
>TRBJ2-7|.|13|TRBV28|TRBD1
CASSPLQGGEQYF
TGTGCCAGCAGTCCGTTACAGGGGGGCGAGCAGTACTTC
>TRBJ1-1|.|15|TRBV6-5|.
CASSYLNPTETEAFF
TGTGCCAGCAGTTACTTAAATCCAACGGAGACTGAAGCTTTCTTT
>TRBJ2-3|.|15|TRBV7-2|.
CASSSSRTSTDTQYF
TGTGCCAGCAGCTCCTCCCGGACTAGCACAGATACGCAGTATTTT
>TRBJ1-5|.|14|TRBV28|.
CASSFRASNQPQHF
TGTGCCAGCAGTTTCAGGGCCAGCAATCAGCCCCAGCATTTT
>TRBJ2-7|.|15|TRBV19|.
CASSIDLEGSYEQYF
TGTGCCAGTAGTATAGATCTAGAGGGCTCCTACGAGCAGTACTTC